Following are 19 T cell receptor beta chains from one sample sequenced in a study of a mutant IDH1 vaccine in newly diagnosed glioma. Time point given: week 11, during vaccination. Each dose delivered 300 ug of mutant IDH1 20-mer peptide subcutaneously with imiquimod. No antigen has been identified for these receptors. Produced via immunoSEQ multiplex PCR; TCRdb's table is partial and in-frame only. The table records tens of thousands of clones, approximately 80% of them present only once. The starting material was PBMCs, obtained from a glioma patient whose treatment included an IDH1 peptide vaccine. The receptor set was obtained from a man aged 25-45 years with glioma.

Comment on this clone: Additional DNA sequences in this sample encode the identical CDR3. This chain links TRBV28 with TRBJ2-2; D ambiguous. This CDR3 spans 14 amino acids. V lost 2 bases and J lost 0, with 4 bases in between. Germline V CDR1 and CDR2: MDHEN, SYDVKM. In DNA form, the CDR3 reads TGTGCCAGCAGTTTACATGCGAACACCGGGGAGCTGTTTTTT. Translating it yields CASSLHANTGELFF.

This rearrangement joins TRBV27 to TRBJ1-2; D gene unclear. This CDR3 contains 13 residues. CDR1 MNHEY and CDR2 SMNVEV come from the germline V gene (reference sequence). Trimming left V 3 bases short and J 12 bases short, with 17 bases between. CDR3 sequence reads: CASSFLPGGLNTF. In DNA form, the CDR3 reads TGTGCCAGCAGTTTTCTTCCGGGAGGACTAAACACCTTC.

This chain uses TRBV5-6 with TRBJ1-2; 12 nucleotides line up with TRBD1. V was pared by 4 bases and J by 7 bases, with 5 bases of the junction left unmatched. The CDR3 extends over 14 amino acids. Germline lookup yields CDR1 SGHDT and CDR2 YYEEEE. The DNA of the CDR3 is TGTGCCAGCAGCCGGGACAGGGGGCAAGGTGGCTACACCTTC. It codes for CASSRDRGQGGYTF.

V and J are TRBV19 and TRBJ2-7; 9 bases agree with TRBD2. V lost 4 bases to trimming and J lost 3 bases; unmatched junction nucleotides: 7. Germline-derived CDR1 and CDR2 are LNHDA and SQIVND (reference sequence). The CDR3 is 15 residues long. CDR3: CASSKGLAGSYEQYF. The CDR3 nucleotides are TGTGCCAGTAGTAAGGGGCTAGCGGGGAGCTACGAGCAGTACTTC.

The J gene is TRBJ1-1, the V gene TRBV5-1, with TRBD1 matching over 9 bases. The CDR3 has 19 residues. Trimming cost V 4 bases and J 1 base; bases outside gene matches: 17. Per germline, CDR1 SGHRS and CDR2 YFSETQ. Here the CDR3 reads CASSPRQGEVNSGNTEAFF. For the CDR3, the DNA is TGCGCCAGCAGCCCCCGACAGGGGGAGGTTAACTCGGGGAACACTGAAGCTTTCTTT.

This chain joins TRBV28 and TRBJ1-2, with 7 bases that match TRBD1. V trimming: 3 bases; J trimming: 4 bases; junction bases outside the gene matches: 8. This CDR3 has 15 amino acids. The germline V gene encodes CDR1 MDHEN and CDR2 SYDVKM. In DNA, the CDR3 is TGTGCCAGCAGTTTGGCAGGGGGACAAAGCTATGGCTACACCTTC. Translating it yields CASSLAGGQSYGYTF.

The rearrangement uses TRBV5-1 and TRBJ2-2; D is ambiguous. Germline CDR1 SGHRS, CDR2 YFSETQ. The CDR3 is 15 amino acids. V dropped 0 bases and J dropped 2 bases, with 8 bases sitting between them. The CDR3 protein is CASSLGDQNTGELFF. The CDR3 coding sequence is TGCGCCAGCAGCTTGGGAGACCAAAACACCGGGGAGCTGTTTTTT. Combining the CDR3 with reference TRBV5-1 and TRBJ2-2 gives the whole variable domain KAGVTQTPRYLIKTRGQQVTLSCSPISGHRSVSWYQQTPGQGLQFLFEYFSETQRNKGNFPGRFSGRQFSNSRSEMNVSTLELGDSALYLCASSLGDQNTGELFFGEGSRLTVL.

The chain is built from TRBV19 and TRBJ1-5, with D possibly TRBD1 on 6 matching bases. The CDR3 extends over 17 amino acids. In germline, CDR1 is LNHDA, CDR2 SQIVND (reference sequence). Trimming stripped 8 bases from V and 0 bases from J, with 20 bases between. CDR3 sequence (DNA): TGTGCCAGTCTTCTTCGGTACAGGGAGGATAGCAATCAGCCCCAGCATTTT. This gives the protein CASLLRYREDSNQPQHF.

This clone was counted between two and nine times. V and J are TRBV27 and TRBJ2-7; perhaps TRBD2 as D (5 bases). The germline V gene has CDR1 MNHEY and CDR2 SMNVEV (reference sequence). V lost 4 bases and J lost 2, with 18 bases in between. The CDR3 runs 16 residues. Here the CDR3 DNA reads TGTGCCAGCAGTTCCCTCCCGGCGCGGGCCACCTACGAGCAGTACTTC. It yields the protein CASSSLPARATYEQYF.

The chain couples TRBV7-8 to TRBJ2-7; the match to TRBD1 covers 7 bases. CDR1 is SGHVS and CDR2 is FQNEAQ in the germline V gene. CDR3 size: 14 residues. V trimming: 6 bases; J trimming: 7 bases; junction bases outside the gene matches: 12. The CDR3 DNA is TGTGCCAGCAGGCCCTCGACAGGGAGTGGAGAGCAGTACTTC. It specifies CASRPSTGSGEQYF.

CDR3 DNA: TGTGCCAGCAGTGAAGCTGAGACAAATATCGAAAAGACCGAACCGTCCCAGCATTTT. Encoded protein: CASSEAETNIEKTEPSQHF. The V call is TRBV2, the J call TRBJ1-5, with D unclear. The CDR3 is 19 amino acids. Germline CDR1 is SNHLY and CDR2 is FYNNEI. V was cut by 0 bases and J by 11 bases, with 29 bases left in between.

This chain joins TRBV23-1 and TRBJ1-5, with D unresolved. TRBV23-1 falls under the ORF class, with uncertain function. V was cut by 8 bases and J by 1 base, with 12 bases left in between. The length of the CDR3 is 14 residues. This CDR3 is CASSEGGSNQPQHF. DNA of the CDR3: TGCGCCAGCTCAGAGGGAGGGAGCAATCAGCCCCAGCATTTT.

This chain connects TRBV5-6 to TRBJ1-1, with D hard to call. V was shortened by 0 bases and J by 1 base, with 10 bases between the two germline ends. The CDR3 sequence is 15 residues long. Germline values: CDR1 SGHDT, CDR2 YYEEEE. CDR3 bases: TGTGCCAGCAGCTTGGAACCGGGTGGGAACACTGAAGCTTTCTTT. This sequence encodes CASSLEPGGNTEAFF.

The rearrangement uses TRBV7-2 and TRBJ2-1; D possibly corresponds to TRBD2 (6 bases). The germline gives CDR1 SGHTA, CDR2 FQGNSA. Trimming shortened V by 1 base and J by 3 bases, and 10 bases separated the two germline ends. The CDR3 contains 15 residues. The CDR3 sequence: CASSLEVGGYNEQFF. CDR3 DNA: TGTGCCAGCAGCTTAGAGGTCGGGGGCTACAATGAGCAGTTCTTC.

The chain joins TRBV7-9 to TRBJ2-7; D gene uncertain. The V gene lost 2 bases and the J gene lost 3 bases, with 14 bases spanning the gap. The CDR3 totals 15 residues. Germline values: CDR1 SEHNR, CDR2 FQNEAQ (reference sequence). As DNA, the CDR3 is TGTGCCAGCAGCTTATCGCCGAAGGGTAGCTACGAGCAGTACTTC. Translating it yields CASSLSPKGSYEQYF.

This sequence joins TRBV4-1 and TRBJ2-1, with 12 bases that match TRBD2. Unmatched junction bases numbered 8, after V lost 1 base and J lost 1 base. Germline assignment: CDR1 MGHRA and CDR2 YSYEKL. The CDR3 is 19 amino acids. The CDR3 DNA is TGCGCCAGCAGCCAAGTGGCTAGCGGGGGGGCCTGGTCCTACAATGAGCAGTTCTTC. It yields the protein CASSQVASGGAWSYNEQFF.

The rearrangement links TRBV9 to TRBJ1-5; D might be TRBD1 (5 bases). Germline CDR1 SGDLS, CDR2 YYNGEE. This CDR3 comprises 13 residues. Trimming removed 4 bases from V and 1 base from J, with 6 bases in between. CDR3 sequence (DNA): TGTGCCAGCAGCCGGGACAGCAATCAGCCCCAGCATTTT. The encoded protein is CASSRDSNQPQHF.

The CDR3 DNA follows: TGTGCCAGCAGTGACGAGGCTAGCGGGGGCACAGATACGCAGTATTTT. It codes for CASSDEASGGTDTQYF. V is TRBV6-4 and J is TRBJ2-3; 9 nucleotides line up with TRBD2. The CDR3 covers 16 residues. Germline assignment: CDR1 MRHNA and CDR2 SNTAGT. V shed 2 bases, J shed 1 base, and the junction held 4 bases outside the gene matches.

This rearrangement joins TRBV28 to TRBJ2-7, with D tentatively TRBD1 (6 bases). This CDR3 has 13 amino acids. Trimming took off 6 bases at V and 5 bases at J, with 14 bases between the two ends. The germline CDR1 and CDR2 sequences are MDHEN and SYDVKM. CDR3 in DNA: TGTGCCAGCAGAAGACAGGTGCGGGACGAGCAGTACTTC. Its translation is CASRRQVRDEQYF.